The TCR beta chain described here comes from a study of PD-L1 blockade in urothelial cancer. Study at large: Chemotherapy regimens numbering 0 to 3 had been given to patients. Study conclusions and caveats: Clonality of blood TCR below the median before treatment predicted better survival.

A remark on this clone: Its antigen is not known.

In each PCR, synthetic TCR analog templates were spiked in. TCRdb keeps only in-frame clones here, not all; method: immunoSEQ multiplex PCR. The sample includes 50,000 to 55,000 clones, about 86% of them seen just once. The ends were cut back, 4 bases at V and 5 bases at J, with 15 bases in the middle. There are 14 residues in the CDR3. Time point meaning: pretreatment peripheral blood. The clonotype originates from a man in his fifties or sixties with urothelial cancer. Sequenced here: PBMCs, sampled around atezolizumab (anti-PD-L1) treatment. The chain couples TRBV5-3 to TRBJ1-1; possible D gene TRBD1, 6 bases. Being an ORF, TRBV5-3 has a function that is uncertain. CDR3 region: CARSPPTGLTEAFF. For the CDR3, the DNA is TGTGCCAGAAGCCCGCCGACAGGCTTAACTGAAGCTTTCTTT.